The sequence of this TCR beta chain was determined in a study of T cell responses to AZD1222 COVID-19 vaccine. Sequenced by immunoSEQ multiplex PCR; TCRdb stores in-frame clones only, minus some. The repertoire includes about 93,000 clones, nearly 90% of them detected once, and about 2.7% sits in the top ten. General study results and limits: Possibly, clonal diversity was underestimated; donors were largely white British and included more females. It was only a handful of AZD1222 recipients who were seropositive at baseline.

As to this clone: Its antigen is as yet unknown.

This CDR3 has 14 residues. Germline V gene lookup returns CDR1 SGHNT and CDR2 YYREEE (reference sequence). Trimming cost V 0 bases and J 4 bases, with 8 bases left between them. The source of this sequence is an adult in good health. The genes are TRBV5-4 and TRBJ1-5, with D perhaps TRBD1 (5 bases). The sequencing here drew on peripheral blood, taken on day 0 of MenACWY control vaccination. DNA for the CDR3: TGTGCCAGCAGCTTGGTGGGGGGAAATCAGCCCCAGCATTTT. Translating gives CASSLVGGNQPQHF.